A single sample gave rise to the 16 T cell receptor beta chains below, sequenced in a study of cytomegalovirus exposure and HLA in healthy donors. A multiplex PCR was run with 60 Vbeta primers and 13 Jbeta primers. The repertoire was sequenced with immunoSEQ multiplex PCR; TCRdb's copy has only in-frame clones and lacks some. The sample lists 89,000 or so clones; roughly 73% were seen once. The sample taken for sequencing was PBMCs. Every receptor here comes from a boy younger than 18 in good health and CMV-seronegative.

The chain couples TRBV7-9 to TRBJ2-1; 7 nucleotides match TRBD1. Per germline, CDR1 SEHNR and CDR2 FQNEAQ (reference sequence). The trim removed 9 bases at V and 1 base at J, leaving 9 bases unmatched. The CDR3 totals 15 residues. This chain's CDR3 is CASSRNRGSYNEQFF. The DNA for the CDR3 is TGTGCCAGTAGTAGGAACAGGGGATCCTACAATGAGCAGTTCTTC.

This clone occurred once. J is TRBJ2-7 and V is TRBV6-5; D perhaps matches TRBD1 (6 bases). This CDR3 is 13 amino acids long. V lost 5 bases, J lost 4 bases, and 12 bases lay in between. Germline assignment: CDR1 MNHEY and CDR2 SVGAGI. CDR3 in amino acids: CASSRDTPYEQYF. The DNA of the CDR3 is TGTGCCAGCAGTAGGGACACCCCTTACGAGCAGTACTTC.

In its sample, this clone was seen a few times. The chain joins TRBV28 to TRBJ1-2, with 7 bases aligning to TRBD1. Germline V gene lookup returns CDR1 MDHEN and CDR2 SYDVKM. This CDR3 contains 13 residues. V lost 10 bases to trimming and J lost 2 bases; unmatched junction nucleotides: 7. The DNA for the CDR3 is TGTGCCACCCGGACAGGACTAAACTATGGCTACACCTTC. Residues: CATRTGLNYGYTF.

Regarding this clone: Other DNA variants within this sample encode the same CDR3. In DNA form, the CDR3 reads TGTGCCAGCAGTGCGGGGGGGTACACTGAAGCTTTCTTT. Residues: CASSAGGYTEAFF. This chain connects TRBV25-1 to TRBJ1-1; possible D gene TRBD1, 5 bases. Germline V gene lookup returns CDR1 MGHDK and CDR2 SYGVNS. V was clipped by 4 bases and J by 3 bases, with 9 bases between them. The CDR3 is made up of 13 amino acids.

Written as DNA, the CDR3 is TGTGCCAGCAGTTTCCCGGGACAGGTGAACACTGAAGCTTTCTTT. Translating gives CASSFPGQVNTEAFF. V gene TRBV28 combines with J gene TRBJ1-1; 8 bases are a match to TRBD1. Germline CDR1 is MDHEN and CDR2 is SYDVKM. This CDR3 contains 15 residues. V was clipped by 3 bases and J by 0 bases; unmatched bases: 3.

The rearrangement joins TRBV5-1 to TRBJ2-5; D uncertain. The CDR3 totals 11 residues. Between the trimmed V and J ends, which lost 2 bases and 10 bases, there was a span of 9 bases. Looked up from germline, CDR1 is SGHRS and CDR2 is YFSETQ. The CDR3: CASSLTGDQYF. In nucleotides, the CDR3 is TGCGCCAGCAGCTTAACCGGAGACCAGTACTTC.

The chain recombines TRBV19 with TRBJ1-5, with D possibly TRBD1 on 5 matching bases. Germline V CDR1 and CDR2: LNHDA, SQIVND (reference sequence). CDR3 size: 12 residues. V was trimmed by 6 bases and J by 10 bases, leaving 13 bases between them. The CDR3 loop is CASRGEASPQHF. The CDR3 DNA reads TGTGCCAGTAGAGGGGAAGCCAGCCCCCAGCATTTT.

For the CDR3, the DNA is TGTGCCTGGAGTCCTGGGTGGGACAGGGGATTCACAGATACGCAGTATTTT. Amino acid sequence: CAWSPGWDRGFTDTQYF. This chain connects TRBV30 to TRBJ2-3, with TRBD1 matching 10 bases. The trim removed 2 bases at V and 2 bases at J, leaving 10 bases unmatched. The CDR3 contains 17 residues. Germline V gives CDR1 GTSNPN, CDR2 SVGIG (reference sequence).

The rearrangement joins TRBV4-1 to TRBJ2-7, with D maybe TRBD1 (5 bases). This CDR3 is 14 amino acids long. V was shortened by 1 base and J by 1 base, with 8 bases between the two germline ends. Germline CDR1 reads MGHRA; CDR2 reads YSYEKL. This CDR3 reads CASSQGTLSYEQYF. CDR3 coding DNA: TGCGCCAGCAGCCAAGGGACACTGTCCTACGAGCAGTACTTC.

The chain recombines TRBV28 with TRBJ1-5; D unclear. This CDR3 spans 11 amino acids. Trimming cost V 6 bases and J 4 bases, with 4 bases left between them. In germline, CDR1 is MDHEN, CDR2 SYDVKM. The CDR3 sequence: CASSRNQPQHF. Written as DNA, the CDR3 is TGTGCCAGCAGCCGTAATCAGCCCCAGCATTTT.

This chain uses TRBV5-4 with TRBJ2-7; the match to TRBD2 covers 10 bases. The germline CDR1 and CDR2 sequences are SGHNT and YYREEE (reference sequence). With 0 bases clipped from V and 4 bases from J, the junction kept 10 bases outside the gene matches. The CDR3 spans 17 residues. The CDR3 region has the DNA TGTGCCAGCAGCTTGGTAGTTTTCGGACTAGCGGAATACGAGCAGTACTTC. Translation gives CASSLVVFGLAEYEQYF.

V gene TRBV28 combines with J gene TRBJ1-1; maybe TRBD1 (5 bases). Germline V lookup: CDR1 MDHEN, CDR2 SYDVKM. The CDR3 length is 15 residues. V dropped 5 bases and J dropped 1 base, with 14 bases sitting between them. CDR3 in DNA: TGTGCCAGCAGTGCCGTTGCAGGGTGGAACACTGAAGCTTTCTTT. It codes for CASSAVAGWNTEAFF. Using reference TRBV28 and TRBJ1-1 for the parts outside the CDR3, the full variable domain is DVKVTQSSRYLVKRTGEKVFLECVQDMDHENMFWYRQDPGLGLRLIYFSYDVKMKEKGDIPEGYSVSREKKERFSLILESASTNQTSMYLCASSAVAGWNTEAFFGQGTRLTVV.

CDR3 in amino acids: CAWGAAYNEQFF. DNA for the CDR3: TGTGCCTGGGGGGCCGCCTACAATGAGCAGTTCTTC. V usage is TRBV30 and J usage is TRBJ2-1, with D tentatively TRBD1 (5 bases). The germline V gene has CDR1 GTSNPN and CDR2 SVGIG (reference sequence). This CDR3 region has 12 residues. The V gene lost 5 bases and the J gene lost 2 bases, with 7 bases spanning the gap. The variable domain in full, with the rest retrieved from reference TRBV30 and TRBJ2-1, is SQTIHQWPATLVQPVGSPLSLECTVEGTSNPNLYWYRQAAGRGLQLLFYSVGIGQISSEVPQNLSASRPQDRQFILSSKKLLLSDSGFYLCAWGAAYNEQFFGPGTRLTVL.

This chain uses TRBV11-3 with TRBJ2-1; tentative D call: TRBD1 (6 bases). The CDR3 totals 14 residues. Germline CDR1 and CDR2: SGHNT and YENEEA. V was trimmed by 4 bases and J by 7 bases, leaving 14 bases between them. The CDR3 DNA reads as TGTGCCAGCAGCTCCTATGGGCAGGGGAATGAGCAGTTCTTC. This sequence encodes CASSSYGQGNEQFF.

The CDR3 DNA is TGTGCCAGCAGCGTAAGGGTAGCGGCTGGAAACACCATATATTTT. Protein sequence: CASSVRVAAGNTIYF. The chain uses TRBV9 and TRBJ1-3; D unclear. Trimming cost V 1 base and J 2 bases, with 10 bases left between them. CDR1 is SGDLS, CDR2 YYNGEE, per germline. This CDR3 is built from 15 residues.

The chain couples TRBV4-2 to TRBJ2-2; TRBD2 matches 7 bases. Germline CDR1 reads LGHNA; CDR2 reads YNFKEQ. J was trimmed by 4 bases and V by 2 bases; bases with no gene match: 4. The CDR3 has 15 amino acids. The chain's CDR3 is CASSQPSGTTGELFF. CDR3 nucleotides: TGTGCCAGCAGCCAACCGAGCGGGACCACCGGGGAGCTGTTTTTT.